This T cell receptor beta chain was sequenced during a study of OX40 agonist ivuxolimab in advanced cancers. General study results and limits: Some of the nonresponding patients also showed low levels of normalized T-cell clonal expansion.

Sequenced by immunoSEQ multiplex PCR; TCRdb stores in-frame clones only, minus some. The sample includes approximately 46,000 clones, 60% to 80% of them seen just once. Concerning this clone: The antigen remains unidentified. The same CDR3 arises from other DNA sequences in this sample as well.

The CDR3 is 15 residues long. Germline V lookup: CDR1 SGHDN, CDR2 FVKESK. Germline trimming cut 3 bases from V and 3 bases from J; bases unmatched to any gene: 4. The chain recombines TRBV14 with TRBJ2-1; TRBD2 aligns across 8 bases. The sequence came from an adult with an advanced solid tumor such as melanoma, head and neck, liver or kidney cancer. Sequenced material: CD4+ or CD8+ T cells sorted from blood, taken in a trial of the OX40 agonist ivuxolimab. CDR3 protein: CASSQGLGGYNEQFF. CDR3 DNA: TGTGCCAGCAGCCAGGGACTAGGGGGCTACAATGAGCAGTTCTTC.